This TCR beta chain was sequenced during a study of OX40 agonist ivuxolimab in advanced cancers. With respect to the entire study: The costimulatory receptor OX40 (CD134) was targeted by ivuxolimab, a fully human IgG2 agonistic monoclonal antibody. Intravenous ivuxolimab was administered to patients every 2 weeks at six dose levels: 0.01, 0.1, 0.3, 1.5, 3 and 10 mg/kg. Of the roughly 51 patients in dose escalation, about 20 had hepatocellular carcinoma, some 15 had melanoma, 9 had renal cell carcinoma and 9 had head and neck cancer. A male proportion of 75% to 85% and a mean age of approximately 60 years, ranging from 23 to 79, were recorded for the dose-escalation cohort. Patients were allowed to have had prior anti-PD-1, anti-PD-L1 or anti-CTLA-4 therapy, and 30% to 40% of the dose-escalation patients had been treated with checkpoint inhibitors. Partial responses occurred in three dose-escalation patients, of whom one had hepatocellular carcinoma and two had cutaneous melanoma. The purpose of peripheral TCRbeta sequencing was to test whether ivuxolimab changed TCR sequence diversity and led to clonal T-cell expansion. The paper reports the monotherapy dose-escalation portion (N ≈ 50 patients) of the phase I ivuxolimab trial.

To sequence the TCRbeta CDR3 region, genomic DNA was isolated from the sorted cells. The immunoSEQ Assay was used for sequencing of TCRbeta CDR3 regions. TCRdb mirrors the immuneACCESS table, restricted to in-frame sequences. Some clones are absent from its copies; in checked studies, under half trace to an unresolved V gene, and the reason for the others is unknown. The sample includes approximately 99,000 clones, with roughly 95% observed a single time. The ten most abundant clones make up around 0.17% of the sample. Patients with a history of autoimmune disease or receiving systemic immunosuppression were excluded from the trial. Peripheral blood for TCR sequencing was collected from all dose cohorts at baseline, on cycle 4 day 1, and on cycle 7 day 1. The samples were taken from a phase I, first-in-human, multicenter, open-label dose-escalation trial of ivuxolimab. The trial enrolled adults with locally advanced or metastatic head and neck squamous cell, hepatocellular, melanoma or renal cell carcinoma. Before TCR sequencing, CD4+ T cells and CD8+ T cells were sorted from peripheral blood as separate populations.

What the research found in general, with its limitations: The antigen specificity of the peripheral T cells that underwent clonal expansion was not determined. Clonal expansion of both CD4+ and CD8+ blood T cells was observed from baseline to week 6 at doses 0.1 to 3.0 mg/kg. After ivuxolimab, CD8+ T cells had more expanded clones than CD4+ T cells on average. Low levels of normalized T-cell clonal expansion were also shown by some nonresponding patients. In the 0.1-3.0 mg/kg groups, partial responders had among the lowest normalized peripheral clonal expansion, particularly in CD8+ T cells.

The germline V gene (reference sequence) yields LNHDA for CDR1 and SQIVND for CDR2. The CDR3 holds 15 amino acids from the cysteine to the phenylalanine. Only the CDR3 region is kept as DNA, spanning 45 bases read in frame from base 1. V was cut back by 5 bases and J by 0 bases, leaving a gap of 11 bases between them. As to this clone: Its antigen is currently not known. No much larger clone is present one base from it, and per-base qualities are unavailable.

The chain uses TRBV19 and TRBJ1-3; confidence is insufficient to name the D gene. The sequence came from an adult with an advanced solid tumor such as melanoma, head and neck, liver or kidney cancer. This material consisted of CD4+ or CD8+ T cells sorted from blood, taken in a trial of the OX40 agonist ivuxolimab. The CDR3 is CASSPADYSGNTIYF. The DNA sequence is as follows: TGTGCCAGTAGTCCTGCGGACTACTCTGGAAACACCATATATTTT.